Described below is a single TCR beta chain sequence and its context. This entry belongs to a study of blood T cell repertoires in COVID-19. Study background: The analysed material was cDNA or gDNA that came from T cells, B-cell-depleted T cells, or PBMCs.

CDR3 length: 14 amino acids. V was shortened by 3 bases and J by 8 bases, with 16 bases between the two germline ends. Germline V gene sequence: CDR1 MGHRA, CDR2 YSYEKL. Sequenced by immunoSEQ multiplex PCR; TCRdb stores in-frame clones only, minus some. The sample yields 200,000 to 300,000 clones, roughly 87% seen once. The origin of this receptor is a man aged 55-75 years who had recovered from COVID-19. The chain uses TRBV4-1 and TRBJ1-1; the D is unclear. The sequenced sample was peripheral blood. The CDR3 bases are TGCGCCAGCAGCCAGTTCGTGCCTAGGTCCGAAGCTTTCTTT. Its translation: CASSQFVPRSEAFF.